Each of the 18 T cell receptor beta chains below was sequenced from the same sample in a study of vaccination and CD4 T cells after COVID-19. The treatment: roughly 10-day PBMC culture with coronavirus spike peptide pools or control peptides (ViraFEST assay). Sequence data for DNA of cultured CD4+ T cells were generated by the Oncomine TCR Beta short-read assay. In TCRdb, the PCR reads were re-called with MiXCR into one record per CDR3 protein. The sample lists about 8,500 distinct CDR3 sequences, roughly 50% occurring once. Their recognized antigens are unknown. Sequences were obtained from CD4+ T cells from blood, cultured in vitro. These receptor sequences come from a human donor who had recovered from COVID-19.

This clonotype has only a few counts. J is TRBJ1-5 and V is TRBV20-1; D is uncertain. Germline CDR1 is DFQATT and CDR2 is SNEGSKA (reference sequence). V dropped 0 bases and J dropped 9 bases, with 12 bases sitting between them. The CDR3 runs 13 residues. CDR3 nucleotide sequence: TGCAGTGCTAGAGATCGGGATAACGGGCCCCAGCATTTT. Translated, it gives CSARDRDNGPQHF.

CDR3 in amino acids: CASSRVTGLGETQYF. The CDR3 DNA reads TGTGCCAGCAGCAGAGTGACAGGGCTTGGAGAGACCCAGTACTTC. The rearrangement uses TRBV7-3 and TRBJ2-5, with 7 bases matching TRBD1. CDR3 length equals 15 residues. The V and J ends lost 5 bases and 4 bases, in that order; junction bases with no gene match: 10. Germline V lookup: CDR1 SGHTA, CDR2 FQGTGA.

By proportion, this clonotype is medium-sized. The chain couples TRBV2 to TRBJ1-5; D not resolved. Trimming cost V 1 base and J 5 bases, with 6 bases left between them. The CDR3 contains 13 residues. Germline V lookup: CDR1 SNHLY, CDR2 FYNNEI. Here the CDR3 DNA reads TGTGCCAGCAGTGAAGGGAGATATCAGCCCCAGCATTTT. Translating it yields CASSEGRYQPQHF.

A single count supports this clonotype. The chain employs TRBV5-1 and TRBJ1-1; D gene unclear. V lost 4 bases and J 1 base, leaving 11 bases between the germline ends. This CDR3 region has 14 residues. CDR1 and CDR2 from the germline V gene are SGHRS and YFSETQ. Here the CDR3 DNA reads TGCGCCAGCAGCCCCCGGGATTCGAACACTGAAGCTTTCTTT. This encodes CASSPRDSNTEAFF.

The CDR3 nucleotides are TGTGCCAGCAGCGCCTACAGGGTTTCTGGCTACACCTTC. This gives the protein CASSAYRVSGYTF. V gene TRBV7-2 combines with J gene TRBJ1-2; perhaps TRBD1 as D (6 bases). The CDR3 runs to 13 residues. V was cut by 5 bases and J by 7 bases, with 14 bases left in between. Germline CDR1 is SGHTA and CDR2 is FQGNSA.

This chain uses TRBV5-1 with TRBJ2-7, with D hard to call. The CDR3 length is 14 residues. V dropped 0 bases and J dropped 6 bases, with 13 bases sitting between them. Germline-derived CDR1 and CDR2 are SGHRS and YFSETQ. The CDR3 loop reads CASSLVGSKGEQYF. CDR3 sequence (DNA): TGCGCCAGCAGCTTGGTGGGTAGTAAGGGCGAGCAGTACTTC.

The chain links TRBV6-2 or TRBV6-3 to TRBJ1-2; 12 positions match TRBD1. CDR1 is MNHEY, CDR2 SVGEGT, per germline. This CDR3 spans 15 amino acids. With 6 bases clipped from V and 5 bases from J, the junction kept 7 bases outside the gene matches. CDR3 in amino acids: CASRTGTGGRYGYTF. CDR3 nucleotides: TGTGCCAGCAGGACCGGGACAGGGGGCCGATATGGCTACACCTTC.

The V gene is TRBV6-2 or TRBV6-3, the J gene TRBJ1-1; 9 positions match TRBD1. J gave up 2 bases and V 2 bases, and 9 bases lay outside the gene matches. Germline CDR1 and CDR2: MNHEY and SVGEGT. CDR3 length: 17 residues. The CDR3 region is CASSYRLGQGRNTEAFF. The CDR3 DNA reads TGTGCCAGCAGTTACCGACTCGGACAGGGGAGAAACACTGAAGCTTTCTTT.

This sequence joins TRBV6-1 and TRBJ1-2; TRBD1 aligns across 9 bases. This CDR3 spans 13 amino acids. Unmatched junction bases numbered 10, after V lost 11 bases and J lost 6 bases. The germline V gene has CDR1 MNHNS and CDR2 SASEGT. The CDR3 sequence is CASQEQGADGYTF. The CDR3, as DNA: TGTGCCTCACAAGAACAGGGGGCAGATGGCTACACCTTC.

The chain employs TRBV30 and TRBJ2-5; D remains ambiguous. Germline assignment: CDR1 GTSNPN and CDR2 SVGIG (reference sequence). Trimming cost V 2 bases and J 4 bases, with 14 bases left between them. CDR3 size: 14 residues. The CDR3 region is CAWSRGSARETQYF. CDR3 nucleotide sequence: TGTGCCTGGAGTCGAGGATCCGCGCGAGAGACCCAGTACTTC.

This clonotype has only a few counts. V is TRBV30 and J is TRBJ1-5; possible D gene TRBD1, 6 bases. CDR3 size: 15 residues. Trimming pared 2 bases from V and 6 bases from J, leaving 17 bases between. Germline CDR1 is GTSNPN and CDR2 is SVGIG (reference sequence). The CDR3 bases are TGTGCCTGGAGTCTCATGGCGGGGGGCTCTCAGCCCCAGCATTTT. It yields the protein CAWSLMAGGSQPQHF.

As to this clonotype: Without the conserved terminal phenylalanine or tryptophan, this CDR3 likely stems from a read error. It is unclear where the CDR3 begins or ends on the DNA, so no DNA is shown, and the CDR3 is as TCRdb lists it. V and J are TRBV2 and TRBJ2-1; the table's D call of TRBD2 was not tested on the DNA. Termini included, the CDR3 measures 13 amino acids. The germline gives CDR1 SNHLY, CDR2 FYNNEI. CDR3 protein: CASSELTSGAAAV.

This clonotype was seen only a few times. The chain carries TRBV11-2 and TRBJ1-6; TRBD1 might be the D (6 bases). Germline V gives CDR1 SGHAT, CDR2 FQNNGV. With 5 bases removed from V and 6 bases from J, the gap between germline ends came to 20 bases. The length of the CDR3 is 17 residues. In nucleotides, the CDR3 is TGTGCCAGCAGCCCCTCCCAATACAGGGCTCCTAATTCACCCCTCCACTTT. Encoded protein: CASSPSQYRAPNSPLHF.

In this sample, this clonotype turned up once. The DNA of the CDR3 is TGTGCCAGCAGCTATGGGTCGCTGAGGACAGATACGCAGTATTTT. Its translation is CASSYGSLRTDTQYF. V gene TRBV7-9 combines with J gene TRBJ2-3, with D unclear. Per germline, CDR1 SEHNR and CDR2 FQNEAQ (reference sequence). The CDR3 is 15 amino acids. The V end was cut by 4 bases, the J end by 3 bases, with 14 bases between.

V usage is TRBV27 and J usage is TRBJ2-3, with 13 bases that match TRBD2. Germline-derived CDR1 and CDR2 are MNHEY and SMNVEV (reference sequence). This CDR3 is built from 16 residues. V was pared by 6 bases and J by 4 bases, with 7 bases of the junction left unmatched. The CDR3 is CASSSRTSGGPDTQYF. CDR3 in DNA: TGTGCCAGCAGCTCCAGGACTAGCGGGGGCCCAGATACGCAGTATTTT.

The rearrangement links TRBV2 to TRBJ1-6; 7 bases line up with TRBD1. After removal of 10 bases from V and 6 bases from J, the junction contained 9 bases not matched to a gene. This CDR3 is 14 amino acids long. Germline-derived CDR1 and CDR2 are SNHLY and FYNNEI. The CDR3 nucleotides read TGTGCCACCGAACCCGGGACAGTTAATTCACCCCTCCACTTT. Translation: CATEPGTVNSPLHF.

This clonotype has just a few counts. The CDR3, as DNA: TGTGCCAGCAGCCCTCGGACAGGGATGGGGGAGACCCAGTACTTC. Translation gives CASSPRTGMGETQYF. This rearrangement joins TRBV7-9 to TRBJ2-5; 8 bases are a match to TRBD1. V lost 5 bases, J lost 5 bases, and 10 bases stayed unmatched. The CDR3 spans 15 residues. The germline CDR1 and CDR2 sequences are SEHNR and FQNEAQ (reference sequence).

This clonotype is labeled as medium-sized. The rearrangement joins TRBV4-3 to TRBJ2-2; TRBD1 or TRBD2 may be the D gene (5 bases each). The CDR3 loop spans 15 amino acids. CDR1 is LGHNA and CDR2 is YSLEER in the germline V gene. Between the trimmed V and J ends, which lost 8 bases and 0 bases, there was a span of 13 bases. Here the CDR3 reads CASRPGTANTGELFF. CDR3 in DNA: TGCGCCAGCCGACCCGGGACGGCGAACACCGGGGAGCTGTTTTTT.